This T cell receptor beta chain emerged from a study of T cells after yellow fever vaccination. This clonotype was counted between two and nine times. The antigen remains unidentified. Study-wide results and caveats: Although most clonotypes did not, a small share appeared in both CD4 and CD8 compartments.

5'RACE template switching generated TCR cDNA, adding a universal primer site and UMIs. TCRdb called the 5' RACE reads again in MiXCR, with one record for every CDR3 protein. Of roughly 520,000 distinct CDR3 sequences listed, 20% to 25% were seen once; the top ten hold roughly a sixth. This CDR3 comprises 15 residues. Germline CDR1 is MNHNS and CDR2 is SASEGT. The ends lost 6 bases at V and 7 bases at J; junction bases unmatched: 7. Sequenced material: PBMCs, taken roughly 20 days after the first yellow fever vaccination. The chain recombines TRBV6-1 with TRBJ1-6; 9 nucleotides align to TRBD1. This clonotype was obtained from a man aged 18 to 30 who received the YFV17D yellow fever vaccine. CDR3 bases: TGTGCCAGCAGCCCGGGACAGGGTTACAATTCACCCCTCCACTTT. Amino acids: CASSPGQGYNSPLHF.